Following are 30 T cell receptor beta chains from one sample sequenced in a study of CD8 T cells in Susac syndrome. Random hexamers served to reverse transcribe about 0.45 to 1 ug RNA. MiXCR was run by TCRdb on the immunoSEQ multiplex PCR reads, yielding one entry per CDR3 protein. Here the sample spans about 140,000 distinct CDR3 sequences, 85% to 95% being singletons. The material sequenced was CD8+ T cells from PBMCs. These TCRs come from a human donor with Susac syndrome.

This rearrangement joins TRBV11-2 to TRBJ2-1, with TRBD2 matching over 13 bases. CDR1 SGHAT and CDR2 FQNNGV come from the germline V gene. The CDR3 contains 15 residues. V gave up 4 bases and J gave up 9 bases; unmatched junction bases: 6. The CDR3 sequence: CASSYGLAGDVEQFF. CDR3 DNA: TGTGCCAGCAGCTATGGACTAGCGGGAGACGTTGAGCAGTTCTTC.

The chain combines TRBV13 with TRBJ2-5; TRBD2 might be the D (7 bases). V dropped 5 bases and J dropped 4 bases, with 14 bases sitting between them. The CDR3 spans 14 residues. Germline V gene lookup returns CDR1 PRHDT and CDR2 FYEKMQ (reference sequence). In DNA form, the CDR3 reads TGTGCCAGCAGCCCCGGGGGGCCAGCAGAGACCCAGTACTTC. Residues: CASSPGGPAETQYF.

The V call is TRBV29-1, the J call TRBJ1-5; the D is unclear. Per the germline V gene, CDR1 is SQVTM and CDR2 is ANQGSEA. This CDR3 is 14 amino acids long. Trimming shortened V by 0 bases and J by 2 bases, and 8 bases separated the two germline ends. CDR3 loop: CSVEESGGNQPQHF. CDR3 DNA sequence: TGCAGCGTTGAAGAATCCGGGGGCAATCAGCCCCAGCATTTT.

This rearrangement joins TRBV28 to TRBJ1-1; D remains unclear. Germline V gene lookup returns CDR1 MDHEN and CDR2 SYDVKM. This CDR3 spans 14 amino acids. The germline V and J ends were trimmed by 0 bases and 1 base, with 6 bases remaining between them. The CDR3 loop reads CASSLWQENTEAFF. The CDR3 DNA follows: TGTGCCAGCAGTTTATGGCAGGAGAACACTGAAGCTTTCTTT.

The rearrangement joins TRBV5-1 to TRBJ2-7; TRBD1 aligns across 8 bases. Germline CDR1 and CDR2: SGHRS and YFSETQ. Trimming took 4 bases from V and 5 from J; bases not matched to a gene: 8. The CDR3 consists of 14 residues. The CDR3 protein is CASSIGQGLDEQYF. The CDR3 DNA is TGCGCCAGCAGCATTGGACAGGGACTGGACGAGCAGTACTTC.

The chain links TRBV5-6 to TRBJ2-4, with TRBD2 matching over 7 bases. J gave up 2 bases and V 2 bases, and 7 bases lay outside the gene matches. In germline, CDR1 is SGHDT, CDR2 YYEEEE. The CDR3 is 16 amino acids. CDR3 residues: CASSFRSGTSKNIQYF. CDR3 sequence (DNA): TGTGCCAGCAGCTTCCGCAGCGGGACTTCCAAAAACATTCAGTACTTC.

This rearrangement joins TRBV6-5 to TRBJ2-7; 8 bases map to TRBD2. Germline V gene sequence: CDR1 MNHEY, CDR2 SVGAGI. The CDR3 is 15 residues long. With 5 bases clipped from V and 6 bases from J, the junction kept 12 bases outside the gene matches. Here the CDR3 reads CASSAGGAEVREQYF. CDR3 in DNA: TGTGCCAGCAGTGCGGGGGGCGCAGAAGTCCGCGAGCAGTACTTC.

The chain is built from TRBV30 and TRBJ1-4; D possibly corresponds to TRBD1 (6 bases). CDR3 length: 15 residues. The V end was cut by 1 base, the J end by 0 bases, with 9 bases between. CDR1 GTSNPN and CDR2 SVGIG come from the germline V gene (reference sequence). CDR3 in DNA: TGTGCCTGGAGTGATACAGGGTCAACTAATGAAAAACTGTTTTTT. Translating gives CAWSDTGSTNEKLFF. Combining the CDR3 with reference TRBV30 and TRBJ1-4 gives the whole variable domain SQTIHQWPATLVQPVGSPLSLECTVEGTSNPNLYWYRQAAGRGLQLLFYSVGIGQISSEVPQNLSASRPQDRQFILSSKKLLLSDSGFYLCAWSDTGSTNEKLFFGSGTQLSVL.

In its sample, this clonotype was seen once. The chain is built from TRBV28 and TRBJ2-7; 8 bases are shared with TRBD1. The junction had 13 bases not matched to a gene; V was cut back by 6 bases and J by 0 bases. The germline V gene has CDR1 MDHEN and CDR2 SYDVKM. The CDR3 extends over 17 amino acids. The CDR3 protein is CASSPLQGDRSSYEQYF. CDR3 sequence (DNA): TGTGCCAGCAGCCCACTACAGGGGGACCGCAGCTCCTACGAGCAGTACTTC.

This rearrangement joins TRBV7-9 to TRBJ2-3; TRBD1 matches 9 bases. The ends lost 4 bases at V and 6 bases at J; junction bases unmatched: 2. CDR1 and CDR2 from the germline V gene are SEHNR and FQNEAQ (reference sequence). The CDR3 contains 13 residues. The CDR3 spells CASSWTGADTQYF. The CDR3 DNA reads as TGTGCCAGCAGCTGGACAGGGGCGGATACGCAGTATTTT.

This chain uses TRBV29-1 with TRBJ1-1, with 7 nucleotides matching TRBD1. Trimming removed 5 bases from V and 6 bases from J; junction bases left unmatched: 6. The germline gives CDR1 SQVTM, CDR2 ANQGSEA. CDR3 size: 12 residues. As DNA, the CDR3 is TGCAGCGTTCGACAGGGCATGTCTGAAGCTTTCTTT. Translating gives CSVRQGMSEAFF.

The V and J genes are TRBV2 and TRBJ2-6; D is tentatively TRBD1 or TRBD2 (5 bases each). Germline V gene data show CDR1 as SNHLY and CDR2 as FYNNEI. Trimming took off 1 base at V and 4 bases at J, with 11 bases between the two ends. This CDR3 is 16 amino acids long. DNA of the CDR3: TGTGCCAGCAGTGAAGATGAGGGGTCCGGGGCCAACGTCCTGACTTTC. Translation gives CASSEDEGSGANVLTF.

The V call is TRBV20-1, the J call TRBJ2-1; D not certain. Germline-derived CDR1 and CDR2 are DFQATT and SNEGSKA (reference sequence). V lost 6 bases, J lost 0 bases, and 15 bases lay in between. CDR3 length equals 15 residues. This CDR3 reads CSAQRDRSSYNEQFF. DNA for the CDR3: TGCAGTGCCCAAAGAGACCGGAGCTCCTACAATGAGCAGTTCTTC.

This sequence joins TRBV9 and TRBJ2-6, with no clear D. The CDR3 has 16 residues. Germline CDR1 and CDR2: SGDLS and YYNGEE. The V gene lost 3 bases and the J gene lost 0 bases, with 10 bases spanning the gap. The CDR3 DNA is TGTGCCAGCAGCGATCCCTTCGGCTCTGGGGCCAACGTCCTGACTTTC. This encodes CASSDPFGSGANVLTF.

In nucleotides, the CDR3 is TGTGCCAGCAGTGGTGGGACTAAGACTTACAATGAGCAGTTCTTC. This encodes CASSGGTKTYNEQFF. V is TRBV7-9 and J is TRBJ2-1, with 7 bases aligning to TRBD2. The junction had 9 bases not matched to a gene; V was cut back by 6 bases and J by 4 bases. CDR3 length: 15 residues. CDR1 is SEHNR and CDR2 is FQNEAQ in the germline V gene (reference sequence).

The chain joins TRBV4-1 to TRBJ1-1; possible D gene TRBD1, 6 bases. The CDR3 spans 14 residues. The V and J ends lost 0 bases and 11 bases respectively, with 16 bases between them. CDR1 MGHRA and CDR2 YSYEKL come from the germline V gene. The CDR3 spells CASSQEEGDLGAFF. The CDR3 DNA reads TGCGCCAGCAGCCAAGAAGAGGGGGACCTTGGGGCTTTCTTT.

The CDR3 spells CASSPRGEGRNEQFF. In DNA, the CDR3 is TGTGCCAGCAGCCCCCGGGGGGAGGGAAGGAATGAGCAGTTCTTC. The rearrangement uses TRBV14 and TRBJ2-1, with TRBD2 identical over 7 bases. Germline lookup yields CDR1 SGHDN and CDR2 FVKESK. This CDR3 comprises 15 residues. Trimming took 4 bases from V and 7 from J; bases not matched to a gene: 10.

The chain carries TRBV7-2 and TRBJ2-5; D remains unclear. The V end lost 2 bases, the J end lost 7 bases, and 17 bases lay between the germline ends. CDR3 length equals 15 residues. CDR1 and CDR2 from the germline V gene are SGHTA and FQGNSA. CDR3 in DNA: TGTGCCAGCAGCTTATTCTGGCGAAGGCTCATGACCCAGTACTTC. Amino acid sequence: CASSLFWRRLMTQYF.

The chain joins TRBV9 to TRBJ1-1, with unresolved D. CDR3 size: 13 residues. The V gene lost 6 bases and the J gene lost 4 bases, with 13 bases spanning the gap. Germline V CDR1 and CDR2: SGDLS, YYNGEE. The CDR3 DNA reads TGTGCCAGCAACAATGGAGGTGCCACTGAAGCTTTCTTT. Translating gives CASNNGGATEAFF.

The chain recombines TRBV10-3 with TRBJ1-1; D remains ambiguous. The germline gives CDR1 ENHRY, CDR2 SYGVKD. CDR3 length equals 11 residues. Trimming removed 5 bases at V and 4 bases at J, with 5 bases between. In nucleotides, the CDR3 is TGTGCCATCAGTCACAGCACTGAAGCTTTCTTT. Amino acid sequence: CAISHSTEAFF.

This chain connects TRBV12-3 or TRBV12-4 to TRBJ2-7, with D perhaps matching TRBD1 (6 bases). The CDR3 has 14 amino acids. V lost 0 bases to trimming and J lost 3 bases, with 9 bases between them. CDR3 protein: CASSLAAGDYEQYF. The CDR3 DNA is TGTGCCAGCAGTTTAGCGGCAGGGGACTACGAGCAGTACTTC.

This clonotype appeared once. This chain links TRBV30 with TRBJ2-1, with D possibly TRBD2 on 5 matching bases. This CDR3 contains 16 residues. V gave up 0 bases and J gave up 0 bases, with 12 bases separating them. The germline V gene has CDR1 GTSNPN and CDR2 SVGIG (reference sequence). CDR3 protein: CAWSVTGFLSYNEQFF. The CDR3 bases are TGTGCCTGGAGTGTAACGGGGTTCCTCTCCTACAATGAGCAGTTCTTC.

The rearrangement uses TRBV20-1 and TRBJ2-7; TRBD1 or TRBD2 may be the D gene (6 bases each). The V and J ends lost 6 bases and 2 bases respectively, with 20 bases between them. The CDR3 has 15 amino acids. The germline V gene has CDR1 DFQATT and CDR2 SNEGSKA (reference sequence). This CDR3 reads CSAPGGLLGTYEQYF. The CDR3 DNA reads as TGCAGTGCCCCCGGGGGCCTCTTAGGAACCTACGAGCAGTACTTC.

The chain carries TRBV4-2 and TRBJ1-5, with no clear D. Trimming took 0 bases from V and 5 from J, leaving 5 bases between them. The CDR3 is 13 amino acids. Looked up from germline, CDR1 is LGHNA and CDR2 is YNFKEQ. The CDR3 bases are TGTGCCAGCAGCCAAGAAGAGTATCAGCCCCAGCATTTT. Residues: CASSQEEYQPQHF.

This chain links TRBV9 with TRBJ2-3, with D possibly being TRBD2 (6 bases). CDR3 size: 15 residues. V lost 4 bases, J lost 4 bases, and 16 bases lay in between. The germline V gene has CDR1 SGDLS and CDR2 YYNGEE. As DNA, the CDR3 is TGTGCCAGCAGCTCACCTGCGGGGACCGCAGATACGCAGTATTTT. This codes for CASSSPAGTADTQYF.

J is TRBJ2-2 and V is TRBV5-6; D remains unclear. The CDR3 totals 15 residues. CDR1 and CDR2 from the germline V gene are SGHDT and YYEEEE. The ends were cut back, 4 bases at V and 5 bases at J, with 15 bases in the middle. The CDR3, as DNA: TGTGCCAGCAGCCCGGCCCACACGAGGACCGGGGAGCTGTTTTTT. Translated: CASSPAHTRTGELFF.

The chain uses TRBV9 and TRBJ2-2; D might be TRBD2 (5 bases). CDR1 SGDLS and CDR2 YYNGEE come from the germline V gene. CDR3 size: 13 residues. The germline V and J ends were trimmed by 3 bases and 6 bases, with 9 bases remaining between them. CDR3 sequence (DNA): TGTGCCAGCAGCGAAGGCGGGTCCGGGGAGCTGTTTTTT. This sequence encodes CASSEGGSGELFF.

This clonotype was seen a handful of times. V and J are TRBV9 and TRBJ2-7; 7 bases agree with TRBD1. V shed 3 bases and J 3 bases; nucleotides not matched to a gene: 3. The CDR3 loop spans 13 amino acids. CDR1 is SGDLS and CDR2 is YYNGEE in the germline V gene. CDR3 protein: CASSAGQDYEQYF. The CDR3 nucleotides are TGTGCCAGCAGCGCTGGACAGGACTACGAGCAGTACTTC.

The CDR3 here is CASSEAFPQDTQYF. CDR3 DNA sequence: TGTGCCAGCAGTGAAGCGTTTCCGCAGGATACGCAGTATTTT. The chain uses TRBV2 and TRBJ2-3; D not resolved. The CDR3 contains 14 residues. Trimming took off 0 bases at V and 6 bases at J, with 10 bases between the two ends. Germline CDR1 reads SNHLY; CDR2 reads FYNNEI. The full variable domain, in which reference TRBV2 and TRBJ2-3 provide the parts outside the CDR3, is EPEVTQTPSHQVTQMGQEVILRCVPISNHLYFYWYRQILGQKVEFLVSFYNNEISEKSEIFDDQFSVERPDGSNFTLKIRSTKLEDSAMYFCASSEAFPQDTQYFGPGTRLTVL.

The rearrangement joins TRBV2 to TRBJ1-1; D not resolved. Germline-derived CDR1 and CDR2 are SNHLY and FYNNEI. This CDR3 spans 13 amino acids. The V end lost 4 bases, the J end lost 6 bases, and 12 bases lay between the germline ends. The CDR3 reads CASSVRAPPEAFF. In DNA, the CDR3 is TGTGCCAGCAGTGTTCGGGCCCCGCCTGAAGCTTTCTTT.